A single sample gave rise to the 9 T cell receptor beta chains below, sequenced in a study of blood T cell repertoires in COVID-19 (TCRdb year 2020). The method was the immunoSEQ multiplex PCR assay. In TCRdb, the immuneACCESS table is reduced to in-frame sequences with V and J assigned. These tables do not hold every clone; where another copy was compared, an unresolved V gene accounts for under half, and the others remain unexplained. For this sample the table gives 330,000 or so clones, of which roughly 90% were detected only once. The top ten clonotypes cover about 0.94% of the sample. The sequenced sample was PBMCs or T cells enriched from blood (not recorded which). The source of these receptors is a woman between 25 and 40 years old who had been exposed to COVID-19.

J is TRBJ1-1 and V is TRBV10-3; TRBD1 matches 9 bases. The CDR3 contains 14 residues. Germline CDR1 ENHRY, CDR2 SYGVKD. Unmatched junction bases numbered 2, after V lost 6 bases and J lost 0 bases. The CDR3 nucleotides are TGTGCCATCAGGGGACAGGGAGTGAACACTGAAGCTTTCTTT. This sequence encodes CAIRGQGVNTEAFF.

The CDR3 sequence is CASSLQGRGDTGELFF. DNA of the CDR3: TGTGCCAGCAGCTTACAGGGTCGAGGGGACACCGGGGAGCTGTTTTTT. This chain uses TRBV5-5 with TRBJ2-2; TRBD1 is a possible D gene (6 bases). The CDR3 has 16 residues. Deletions cut 2 bases from V and 3 bases from J, with 14 bases between. In germline, CDR1 is SGHKS, CDR2 YYEKEE (reference sequence).

Comments on this clone: At one of its ends the junction is not consistent with the germline gene, which may arise from a read error. The gene calls are TRBV12-3 or TRBV12-4 and TRBJ1-1; D unclear. The CDR3 is 10 residues long. The CDR3: CASSLSTLDF. CDR3 DNA: TGTGCCAGCAGTTTATCGACATTGGACTTT.

V gene TRBV11-3 combines with J gene TRBJ2-1, with 9 bases lining up with TRBD1. Germline CDR1 reads SGHNT; CDR2 reads YENEEA. This CDR3 is 15 amino acids long. With V trimmed by 5 bases and J by 1 base, 3 bases remained unmatched. The CDR3 DNA follows: TGTGCCAGCAGCCCCGGGACAGGGTCCTACAATGAGCAGTTCTTC. Translated, it gives CASSPGTGSYNEQFF.

The rearrangement uses TRBV28 and TRBJ1-2; no definite D call. In germline, CDR1 is MDHEN, CDR2 SYDVKM. Trimming stripped 8 bases from V and 5 bases from J, with 15 bases between. This CDR3 has 13 amino acids. CDR3 sequence reads: CASQTTRTYGYTF. Here the CDR3 DNA reads TGTGCCAGCCAAACAACCCGGACTTATGGCTACACCTTC.

A remark on this clone: A read error may produce the germline difference seen at one junction end. CDR3 sequence: CASSLDRITDTQYF. CDR3 coding DNA: TGTGCCAGTAGTCTAGACAGGATTACAGATACGCAGTATTTT. The chain combines TRBV19 with TRBJ2-3, with D possibly being TRBD1 (6 bases). The germline gives CDR1 LNHDA, CDR2 SQIVND (reference sequence). The CDR3 loop spans 14 amino acids.

The chain is built from TRBV28 and TRBJ2-7; 7 bases fit TRBD2. V lost 3 bases to trimming and J lost 4 bases; unmatched junction nucleotides: 6. The germline CDR1 and CDR2 sequences are MDHEN and SYDVKM. The CDR3 has 14 residues. This chain's CDR3 is CASSFGGSFYEQYF. The CDR3 coding sequence is TGTGCCAGCAGTTTCGGCGGGAGTTTTTACGAGCAGTACTTC.

V usage is TRBV15 and J usage is TRBJ2-5; 7 bases match TRBD1. This CDR3 is built from 12 residues. V shed 8 bases, J shed 6 bases, and the junction held 6 bases outside the gene matches. Germline values: CDR1 LNHNV, CDR2 YYDKDF (reference sequence). The chain's CDR3 is CATDRDRQTQYF. CDR3 coding DNA: TGTGCCACCGACCGGGACAGACAGACCCAGTACTTC.

The chain carries TRBV19 and TRBJ1-5; 10 nucleotides align to TRBD1. This CDR3 is built from 15 residues. Germline V gives CDR1 LNHDA, CDR2 SQIVND (reference sequence). Trimming cost V 7 bases and J 5 bases; bases outside gene matches: 8. The CDR3 DNA reads as TGTGCCAGTAATCGCCGGGGGACAGGGGATCAGCCCCAGCATTTT. This codes for CASNRRGTGDQPQHF.